This T cell receptor (beta chain) was recorded in a study of shared clonotypes between healthy human individuals. Study-level information: Three men and a couple of women, aged 18 to 49, were donors. Study-wide findings and caveats: Few donors limited the genetic and exposure-history diversity represented. In the sorted subsets, rarefaction showed sequencing was incomplete despite large depth.

V lost 10 bases and J lost 8; bases outside the gene matches: 11. CDR3 length: 13 amino acids. CDR1 and CDR2 (germline): MNHNS, SASEGT. About this clone: The antigen is unknown.

All participating donors were Caucasian adults from Nashville, Tennessee. TCRdb keeps only in-frame clones here, not all; method: immunoSEQ multiplex PCR. The table has over a million clones, more than 60% seen once. The V gene is TRBV6-1, the J gene TRBJ2-1; 7 nucleotides agree with TRBD1. The sample consisted of memory CD4+ T cells sorted from blood. Subset given: CD45RA-negative fraction. The receptor was derived from a man aged 18 to 30 in good health. CDR3 sequence: CATGPGQFYEQFF. Here the CDR3 DNA reads TGTGCCACAGGCCCGGGACAGTTCTATGAGCAGTTCTTC.